These T cell receptor beta chains were read from a single sample in a study of T cell responses to AZD1222 COVID-19 vaccine. The assay was immunoSEQ multiplex PCR, and TCRdb's table has in-frame clones only and misses some. The data hold 190,000 or so clones, with roughly 90% observed a single time. This sample comprised peripheral blood, obtained 28 days after the second AZD1222 dose. These receptors were obtained from an adult who received the AZD1222 COVID-19 vaccine. Each CDR3 is given with its conserved first and last residue. Fields, in order: D gene, J gene, V gene, clone size, CDR3 protein, CDR3 DNA. D genes are given only for firm matches. Part of the rows lack a size; the others show once, few, many or a class for expanded clones.

d_call: NA
j_call: TRBJ1-4
v_call: TRBV18
clone_size: NA
cdr3_aa: CASSPRGKQEKLFF
cdr3_nt: TGTGCCAGCTCTCCCAGGGGAAAACAGGAAAAACTGTTTTTT

d_call: TRBD2
j_call: TRBJ2-5
v_call: TRBV5-1
clone_size: NA
cdr3_aa: CASSPGRAEETQYF
cdr3_nt: TGCGCCAGCAGTCCCGGGAGGGCGGAAGAGACCCAGTACTTC

d_call: NA
j_call: TRBJ1-1
v_call: TRBV12-3/TRBV12-4
clone_size: few
cdr3_aa: CATTVNTEAFF
cdr3_nt: TGTGCCACCACAGTTAACACTGAAGCTTTCTTT

d_call: TRBD2
j_call: TRBJ2-1
v_call: TRBV20-1
clone_size: once
cdr3_aa: CSASVARGGYNEQFF
cdr3_nt: TGCAGTGCTAGTGTAGCGCGCGGGGGCTACAATGAGCAGTTCTTC

d_call: TRBD2
j_call: TRBJ2-2
v_call: TRBV5-1
clone_size: NA
cdr3_aa: CASSLFPGGTNTGELFF
cdr3_nt: TGCGCCAGCAGCTTGTTCCCGGGAGGAACTAACACCGGGGAGCTGTTTTTT

d_call: NA
j_call: TRBJ2-3
v_call: TRBV11-3
clone_size: NA
cdr3_aa: CASSLRGGWADTQYF
cdr3_nt: TGTGCCAGCAGCTTAAGGGGGGGTTGGGCAGATACGCAGTATTTT

d_call: TRBD2
j_call: TRBJ2-1
v_call: TRBV19
clone_size: NA
cdr3_aa: CASSFRLAGGYNEQFF
cdr3_nt: TGTGCCAGTAGTTTCAGACTAGCGGGAGGGTACAATGAGCAGTTCTTC

d_call: NA
j_call: TRBJ1-5
v_call: TRBV12-3/TRBV12-4
clone_size: NA
cdr3_aa: CASSFVGKDQHF
cdr3_nt: TGTGCCAGCAGTTTTGTGGGCAAAGACCAGCATTTT

d_call: NA
j_call: TRBJ2-3
v_call: TRBV30
clone_size: NA
cdr3_aa: CAWSQWAKEATDTQYF
cdr3_nt: TGTGCCTGGTCGCAGTGGGCTAAAGAGGCCACAGATACGCAGTATTTT

d_call: NA
j_call: TRBJ1-1
v_call: TRBV28
clone_size: few
cdr3_aa: CASSLSLQAFAFF
cdr3_nt: TGTGCCAGCAGTCTTAGTTTACAGGCCTTTGCTTTCTTT

d_call: NA
j_call: TRBJ1-5
v_call: TRBV5-6
clone_size: NA
cdr3_aa: CASSLGPGRVIQPQHF
cdr3_nt: TGTGCCAGCAGCTTGGGGCCGGGCAGGGTGATTCAGCCCCAGCATTTT

d_call: NA
j_call: TRBJ1-6
v_call: TRBV18
clone_size: NA
cdr3_aa: CASSPPQGRNNSPLHF
cdr3_nt: TGTGCCAGCTCACCACCGCAGGGGCGAAATAATTCACCCCTCCACTTT

d_call: NA
j_call: TRBJ1-2
v_call: TRBV28
clone_size: NA
cdr3_aa: CASPQTPSYGYTF
cdr3_nt: TGTGCCAGCCCTCAAACGCCTTCCTATGGCTACACCTTC

d_call: NA
j_call: TRBJ2-6
v_call: TRBV5-1
clone_size: NA
cdr3_aa: CASSSADLGANVLTF
cdr3_nt: TGCGCCAGCAGCTCGGCGGACCTTGGGGCCAACGTCCTGACTTTC

d_call: NA
j_call: TRBJ2-1
v_call: TRBV20-1
clone_size: NA
cdr3_aa: CSAPDGYEQFF
cdr3_nt: TGCAGTGCTCCCGACGGCTATGAGCAGTTCTTC

d_call: TRBD2
j_call: TRBJ2-1
v_call: TRBV5-5
clone_size: NA
cdr3_aa: CASSLRLAAYNEQFF
cdr3_nt: TGTGCCAGCAGCTTGCGGCTAGCGGCCTACAATGAGCAGTTCTTC

d_call: NA
j_call: TRBJ2-1
v_call: TRBV5-3
clone_size: NA
cdr3_aa: CARRAGSSRERRNPNEQFF
cdr3_nt: TGTGCCAGAAGGGCAGGGTCCAGCCGGGAACGGAGGAACCCGAATGAGCAGTTCTTC

d_call: NA
j_call: TRBJ1-5
v_call: TRBV11-1
clone_size: few
cdr3_aa: CASSVDRSQPQHF
cdr3_nt: TGTGCCAGCAGCGTCGACAGGAGCCAGCCCCAGCATTTT

d_call: NA
j_call: TRBJ1-3
v_call: TRBV7-6
clone_size: NA
cdr3_aa: CASSVGQPFSGNTIYF
cdr3_nt: TGTGCCAGCAGCGTCGGACAGCCGTTCTCTGGAAACACCATATATTTT

d_call: NA
j_call: TRBJ2-1
v_call: TRBV30
clone_size: NA
cdr3_aa: CAWSGVLEGPTVYNEQFF
cdr3_nt: TGTGCCTGGAGCGGAGTGCTAGAGGGCCCTACGGTGTACAATGAGCAGTTCTTC

d_call: NA
j_call: TRBJ1-5
v_call: TRBV7-3
clone_size: NA
cdr3_aa: CASLTVRGRLNQPQHF
cdr3_nt: TGTGCCAGCCTCACTGTACGGGGCAGACTAAATCAGCCCCAGCATTTT

d_call: TRBD2
j_call: TRBJ2-1
v_call: TRBV28
clone_size: NA
cdr3_aa: CASSFSGRAREQFF
cdr3_nt: TGTGCCAGCAGTTTCAGCGGGAGGGCCCGTGAGCAGTTCTTC

d_call: NA
j_call: TRBJ2-1
v_call: TRBV24-1
clone_size: NA
cdr3_aa: CATSDLLGNEQFF
cdr3_nt: TGTGCCACCAGTGATTTGTTGGGGAATGAGCAGTTCTTC

d_call: TRBD2
j_call: TRBJ2-5
v_call: TRBV11-3
clone_size: NA
cdr3_aa: CASSLTSGKEKTQYF
cdr3_nt: TGTGCCAGCAGCTTAACTAGCGGAAAAGAGAAGACCCAGTACTTC

d_call: TRBD1
j_call: TRBJ1-5
v_call: TRBV30
clone_size: few
cdr3_aa: CAWGETGEQPQHF
cdr3_nt: TGTGCCTGGGGGGAGACAGGGGAACAGCCCCAGCATTTT

d_call: NA
j_call: TRBJ2-1
v_call: TRBV10-3
clone_size: NA
cdr3_aa: CAIQGQDEQFF
cdr3_nt: TGTGCCATACAGGGTCAGGATGAGCAGTTCTTC

d_call: NA
j_call: TRBJ1-2
v_call: TRBV19
clone_size: NA
cdr3_aa: CASSKSTYGYTF
cdr3_nt: TGTGCCAGTAGTAAATCGACCTATGGCTACACCTTC

d_call: TRBD1
j_call: TRBJ1-3
v_call: TRBV7-2
clone_size: NA
cdr3_aa: CASSLLGQGVNTIYF
cdr3_nt: TGTGCCAGCAGCTTACTGGGACAGGGGGTAAACACCATATATTTT

d_call: NA
j_call: TRBJ1-2
v_call: TRBV10-3
clone_size: NA
cdr3_aa: CAISERTKGGYGYTF
cdr3_nt: TGTGCCATCAGTGAGAGGACCAAGGGAGGCTATGGCTACACCTTC

d_call: NA
j_call: TRBJ1-5
v_call: TRBV28
clone_size: NA
cdr3_aa: CASSSDQGMRNQPQHF
cdr3_nt: TGTGCCAGCAGTTCGGACCAGGGAATGCGCAATCAGCCCCAGCATTTT

d_call: NA
j_call: TRBJ1-4
v_call: TRBV7-9
clone_size: NA
cdr3_aa: CASSSSQGYEKLFF
cdr3_nt: TGTGCCAGCAGCTCCTCTCAGGGGTATGAAAAACTGTTTTTT

d_call: NA
j_call: TRBJ2-7
v_call: TRBV9
clone_size: NA
cdr3_aa: CASSVTGDLYEQYF
cdr3_nt: TGTGCCAGCAGCGTCACAGGAGATCTCTACGAGCAGTACTTC

d_call: NA
j_call: TRBJ1-3
v_call: TRBV7-9
clone_size: NA
cdr3_aa: CASSIESGNTIYF
cdr3_nt: TGTGCCAGCAGTATCGAATCCGGAAACACCATATATTTT

d_call: NA
j_call: TRBJ2-1
v_call: TRBV28
clone_size: NA
cdr3_aa: CASSRTYYNEQFF
cdr3_nt: TGTGCCAGCTCGCGGACATACTACAATGAGCAGTTCTTC

d_call: NA
j_call: TRBJ1-6
v_call: TRBV28
clone_size: NA
cdr3_aa: CASSLFYNGVENSPLHF
cdr3_nt: TGTGCCAGCAGTTTATTTTACAATGGGGTAGAGAATTCACCCCTCCACTTT

d_call: NA
j_call: TRBJ2-3
v_call: TRBV29-1
clone_size: NA
cdr3_aa: CSVGDLEPRGTQYF
cdr3_nt: TGCAGCGTCGGGGACCTGGAACCCAGGGGTACGCAGTATTTT

d_call: TRBD2
j_call: TRBJ2-1
v_call: TRBV6-4
clone_size: NA
cdr3_aa: CASSDTTSGSYNEQFF
cdr3_nt: TGTGCCAGCAGTGATACTACTAGCGGGAGTTACAATGAGCAGTTCTTC

d_call: NA
j_call: TRBJ1-2
v_call: TRBV3-1/TRBV3-2
clone_size: NA
cdr3_aa: CASSPIGGYGYTF
cdr3_nt: TGTGCCAGCAGCCCGATCGGGGGATATGGCTACACCTTC

d_call: NA
j_call: TRBJ1-4
v_call: TRBV10-3
clone_size: NA
cdr3_aa: CALYSGEKLFF
cdr3_nt: TGTGCCCTATACTCGGGGGAAAAACTGTTTTTT

d_call: NA
j_call: TRBJ1-3
v_call: TRBV6-5
clone_size: once
cdr3_aa: CASRPPGGLGNTIYF
cdr3_nt: TGTGCCAGCAGGCCCCCCGGTGGACTTGGAAACACCATATATTTT

d_call: NA
j_call: TRBJ1-2
v_call: TRBV9
clone_size: once
cdr3_aa: CASSVWERSYGYTF
cdr3_nt: TGTGCCAGCAGCGTCTGGGAGAGGAGCTATGGCTACACCTTC